The 2 T cell receptor beta chains in this list originate from one sample, sequenced in a study of T cells in Graves' hyperthyroidism and ophthalmopathy (dated by TCRdb to the late 2010s). Libraries were made using multiplex PCR. The data were produced on an Illumina HiSeq 2000. The TCR beta CDR3 regions were amplified from RNA transcripts. The TCR CDR3 was subjected to a first round of RT-PCR using the HTBI primer set and the Qiagen OneStep RT-PCR kit. The raw public reads went through TCRdb reprocessing: fastp at Q25, MiXCR clone calling, in-frame beta chains kept. Rows merge per CDR3 protein into single entries with the most common DNA and genes. Counted in this sample were around 350,000 distinct CDR3 sequences; roughly 15% of them appeared once. 20% of the sample is taken by the ten largest. The sample taken for sequencing was blood. The receptors come from a woman aged 25 to 45 with Graves' ophthalmopathy.

This clonotype came up many times. The chain combines TRBV20-1 with TRBJ2-5; 15 bases are shared with TRBD2. Germline trimming cut 6 bases from V and 4 bases from J; bases unmatched to any gene: 6. The CDR3 extends over 15 amino acids. CDR1 is DFQATT and CDR2 is SNEGSKA in the germline V gene (reference sequence). CDR3 in amino acids: CSAGTSGGRLETQYF. The CDR3 DNA reads as TGCAGTGCCGGGACTAGCGGGGGGAGATTAGAGACCCAGTACTTC.

There are many counts of this clonotype. The V gene is TRBV7-9, the J gene TRBJ2-1; D is undetermined. Germline V gene lookup returns CDR1 SEHNR and CDR2 FQNEAQ (reference sequence). With 4 bases removed from V and 4 bases from J, the gap between germline ends came to 11 bases. The CDR3 is made up of 14 amino acids. The CDR3 is CASSSPPAYNEQFF. The CDR3 DNA reads TGTGCCAGCAGCTCACCCCCGGCGTACAATGAGCAGTTCTTC.